What follows are 3 T cell receptor beta chains derived from one specimen sequenced in a study of control samples from healthy donors and cancer patients. Clones were read by immunoSEQ multiplex PCR, and TCRdb kept only the in-frame ones, dropping some. This table holds tens of thousands of clones, approximately 91% found once. The specimen was PBMCs. The receptors were sampled from a man over 45 with lung cancer.

This clone was picked up one time. J is TRBJ2-1 and V is TRBV6-1, with 9 bases fitting TRBD2. CDR1 and CDR2 (germline): MNHNS, SASEGT. With V trimmed by 10 bases and J by 4 bases, 8 bases remained unmatched. The CDR3 totals 14 residues. The CDR3 protein is CATELAGTYNEQFF. In DNA form, the CDR3 reads TGTGCCACCGAACTAGCGGGCACATACAATGAGCAGTTCTTC.

The V gene is TRBV9, the J gene TRBJ1-2; unclear D gene. Germline lookup yields CDR1 SGDLS and CDR2 YYNGEE. The CDR3 extends over 15 amino acids. V shed 0 bases and J shed 0 bases, with 9 bases lying between them. CDR3 coding DNA: TGTGCCAGCAGCGTAGGGTCATTAGCTAACTATGGCTACACCTTC. This sequence encodes CASSVGSLANYGYTF. The entire variable domain, with the rest obtained from reference TRBV9 and TRBJ1-2, is as follows: DSGVTQTPKHLITATGQRVTLRCSPRSGDLSVYWYQQSLDQGLQFLIQYYNGEERAKGNILERFSAQQFPDLHSELNLSSLELGDSALYFCASSVGSLANYGYTFGSGTRLTVV.

V and J are TRBV7-9 and TRBJ2-1, with 9 bases fitting TRBD1. Germline CDR1 is SEHNR and CDR2 is FQNEAQ (reference sequence). J gave up 5 bases and V 1 base, and 9 bases lay outside the gene matches. This CDR3 has 17 residues. The CDR3 sequence: CASSLGVGDRADNEQFF. The CDR3 DNA sequence: TGTGCCAGCAGCTTAGGGGTAGGGGACAGGGCCGACAATGAGCAGTTCTTC. The full variable domain, in which reference TRBV7-9 and TRBJ2-1 provide the parts outside the CDR3, is DTGVSQNPRHKITKRGQNVTFRCDPISEHNRLYWYRQTLGQGPEFLTYFQNEAQLEKSRLLSDRFSAERPKGSFSTLEIQRTEQGDSAMYLCASSLGVGDRADNEQFFGPGTRLTVL.